These 24 T cell receptor beta chains were all obtained from the same sample, sequenced in a study of blood T cells in healthy people across ages. The second PCR ran 7 to 11 cycles with a sample-barcoded 5' primer and J-beta primers. TCRdb re-analysed the 5' RACE reads in MiXCR, keeping a single row per CDR3 protein. The table records 550,000 to 800,000 distinct CDR3 sequences, around 21% of them present only once. Sequencing was carried out using blood. The receptors come from a man between 65 and 80 years old in good health.

The rearrangement links TRBV6-1 to TRBJ2-3; the match to TRBD1 covers 8 bases. The CDR3 runs 15 residues. Per germline, CDR1 MNHNS and CDR2 SASEGT. The V gene end was trimmed by 1 base and the J gene end by 1 base; junction bases not matched to a gene: 1. As DNA, the CDR3 is TGTGCCAGCAGTGAAGAGACAGGGGGCACAGATACGCAGTATTTT. It translates to CASSEETGGTDTQYF.

The CDR3 region has the DNA TGTGCCAGCAGCCCCGACAGGGGGCGATTGTCCTACAATGAGCAGTTCTTC. It yields the protein CASSPDRGRLSYNEQFF. The chain joins TRBV11-2 to TRBJ2-1; TRBD1 aligns across 10 bases. Germline values: CDR1 SGHAT, CDR2 FQNNGV. This CDR3 has 17 residues. The J segment lost 1 base and the V segment lost 5 bases, leaving 8 bases of the junction unmatched.

This clonotype turned up a few times. The rearrangement links TRBV5-1 to TRBJ2-7; 10 bases line up with TRBD2. Germline CDR1 and CDR2: SGHRS and YFSETQ. This CDR3 is 15 amino acids long. Unmatched junction bases numbered 11, after V lost 4 bases and J lost 7 bases. The CDR3 region has the DNA TGCGCCAGCAGCACTAGCGGGGCCTCCTCTAAGGAGCAGTACTTC. Its translation: CASSTSGASSKEQYF.

The chain carries TRBV7-9 and TRBJ2-3; TRBD2 is a possible D gene (5 bases). Germline loops: CDR1 SEHNR, CDR2 FQNEAQ (reference sequence). The ends were cut back, 5 bases at V and 0 bases at J, with 12 bases in the middle. The CDR3 contains 15 residues. The CDR3 DNA reads TGTGCCAGCAGCGCCGGACTGTTCAGCACAGATACGCAGTATTTT. Translation: CASSAGLFSTDTQYF. Full variable domain (remainder filled in from reference TRBV7-9 and TRBJ2-3): DTGVSQNPRHKITKRGQNVTFRCDPISEHNRLYWYRQTLGQGPEFLTYFQNEAQLEKSRLLSDRFSAERPKGSFSTLEIQRTEQGDSAMYLCASSAGLFSTDTQYFGPGTRLTVL.

The chain carries TRBV12-3 or TRBV12-4 and TRBJ2-1; 9 nucleotides match TRBD2. There are 14 residues in the CDR3. J was trimmed by 5 bases and V by 6 bases; bases with no gene match: 5. The CDR3 protein is CASRRGRADNEQFF. In nucleotides, the CDR3 is TGTGCCAGCAGACGCGGGAGGGCTGACAATGAGCAGTTCTTC.

This chain connects TRBV10-3 to TRBJ1-5; TRBD1 aligns across 7 bases. This CDR3 region has 13 residues. Trimming took 5 bases from V and 4 from J; bases not matched to a gene: 2. Germline V gene lookup returns CDR1 ENHRY and CDR2 SYGVKD. The CDR3: CAISTGDNQPQHF. CDR3 DNA: TGTGCCATCAGTACAGGGGATAATCAGCCCCAGCATTTT.

This clonotype was seen more than once but under ten times. The V gene is TRBV20-1, the J gene TRBJ2-3; 8 positions agree with TRBD2. The CDR3 loop spans 18 amino acids. Germline V gene lookup returns CDR1 DFQATT and CDR2 SNEGSKA (reference sequence). The DNA for the CDR3 is TGCAGCGCCCAACCTACGGGAGGGATTTATTTGGGCACAGATACGCAGTATTTT. Residues: CSAQPTGGIYLGTDTQYF.

This clonotype has just a few counts. The V and J genes are TRBV18 and TRBJ2-3, with 13 bases that match TRBD2. The germline V gene encodes CDR1 KGHSH and CDR2 LQKENI. Unmatched junction bases numbered 8, after V lost 3 bases and J lost 5 bases. This CDR3 region has 17 residues. For the CDR3, the DNA is TGTGCCAGCTCACCTTTAGGACTAGCGGGAGTAGGAGATACGCAGTATTTT. Its translation: CASSPLGLAGVGDTQYF.

The table lists this clonotype with a few counts. This chain uses TRBV4-1 with TRBJ2-5; 10 nucleotides agree with TRBD2. The J call may be in error: the DNA end matches TRBJ2-7 better. Germline CDR1 MGHRA, CDR2 YSYEKL. This CDR3 has 15 amino acids. Written as DNA, the CDR3 is TGCGCCAGCAGCCAAGAACTAGCGGGATCCAACGAGCAGTACTTC. As protein: CASSQELAGSNEQYF.

This clonotype has only a few counts. The chain has TRBV28 and TRBJ2-2; 9 positions agree with TRBD1. Trimming took 4 bases from V and 0 from J; bases not matched to a gene: 9. The CDR3 extends over 18 amino acids. Germline CDR1 and CDR2: MDHEN and SYDVKM. The CDR3 DNA reads as TGTGCCAGCAGTTACGGGACAGGGTTCAACCCGAACACCGGGGAGCTGTTTTTT. Residues: CASSYGTGFNPNTGELFF.

This sequence joins TRBV11-2 and TRBJ2-5; TRBD2 agrees at 15 bases. The CDR3 is made up of 17 amino acids. V dropped 3 bases and J dropped 4; count of bases not matched to a gene: 6. The germline V gene has CDR1 SGHAT and CDR2 FQNNGV. CDR3 sequence reads: CASSFHGLAGGRETQYF. In DNA form, the CDR3 reads TGTGCCAGCAGCTTTCATGGACTAGCGGGAGGGCGAGAGACCCAGTACTTC.

The table lists this clonotype with a few counts. The CDR3 sequence is CASSKARTGNGETQYF. CDR3 bases: TGTGCCAGCAGCAAAGCGCGGACAGGGAACGGAGAGACCCAGTACTTC. V and J are TRBV21-1 and TRBJ2-5; the table's D call, TRBD1, has no DNA check behind it. TRBV21-1 is given as a pseudogene. The CDR3 contains 16 residues.

The chain combines TRBV29-1 with TRBJ2-5; D is undetermined. The J call is in doubt because the DNA end fits TRBJ2-1 better. Germline CDR1 is SQVTM and CDR2 is ANQGSEA. The length of the CDR3 is 10 residues. CDR3 sequence reads: CSVYLGEQFF. CDR3 sequence (DNA): TGCAGCGTTTACTTGGGTGAGCAGTTCTTC.

The chain links TRBV5-1 to TRBJ2-2, with D perhaps being TRBD1 or TRBD2 (5 bases each). CDR3 length equals 16 residues. V was clipped by 2 bases and J by 2 bases, with 13 bases between them. Germline CDR1 reads SGHRS; CDR2 reads YFSETQ. The CDR3 here is CASSLTPGRNTGELFF. The CDR3 nucleotides are TGCGCCAGCAGCTTAACACCGGGACGAAACACCGGGGAGCTGTTTTTT.

This clonotype turned up a few times. The chain uses TRBV3-1 and TRBJ2-4; possible D gene TRBD2, 5 bases. The CDR3 covers 15 residues. CDR1 is LGHDT, CDR2 YNNKEL, per germline (reference sequence). V was clipped by 4 bases and J by 1 base, with 11 bases between them. The CDR3 region is CASSPGPGAKNIQYF. The DNA of the CDR3 is TGTGCCAGCAGCCCCGGACCGGGGGCCAAAAACATTCAGTACTTC.

The sample holds a few counts of this clonotype. The chain employs TRBV6-5 and TRBJ1-2, with D unclear. The V end lost 0 bases, the J end lost 3 bases, and 11 bases lay between the germline ends. In germline, CDR1 is MNHEY, CDR2 SVGAGI. The CDR3 consists of 15 residues. This CDR3 is CASSYSSGVDYGYTF. In nucleotides, the CDR3 is TGTGCCAGCAGTTACTCGTCCGGGGTTGACTATGGCTACACCTTC.

J is TRBJ2-1 and V is TRBV18, with 12 bases that match TRBD2. The length of the CDR3 is 14 residues. CDR1 and CDR2 from the germline V gene are KGHSH and LQKENI. V lost 3 bases, J lost 9 bases, and 3 bases stayed unmatched. CDR3 in DNA: TGTGCCAGCTCACCCCTAGCGGGAGGGGGTGAGCAGTTCTTC. Its translation is CASSPLAGGGEQFF.

Only a few counts were recorded for this clonotype. CDR3 in amino acids: CATGPLTLVKNIQYF. The CDR3, as DNA: TGTGCCACGGGACCGCTCACGCTGGTCAAAAACATTCAGTACTTC. The V and J genes are TRBV28 and TRBJ2-4; either TRBD1 or TRBD2 may supply D (5 bases each). The CDR3 totals 15 residues. Germline values: CDR1 MDHEN, CDR2 SYDVKM. V was cut by 10 bases and J by 3 bases, with 19 bases left in between.

This clonotype was recorded a few times. This chain joins TRBV6-1 and TRBJ2-1; 10 nucleotides match TRBD2. Germline lookup yields CDR1 MNHNS and CDR2 SASEGT. This CDR3 has 16 residues. Losses at the gene ends were 4 bases for V and 7 bases for J; bases not matched to a gene: 10. In nucleotides, the CDR3 is TGTGCCAGCAGTGCAGGGGATGGTAGCGGGAGGAATGAGCAGTTCTTC. It codes for CASSAGDGSGRNEQFF.

This clonotype was seen a handful of times. V is TRBV6-1 and J is TRBJ2-1; TRBD2 might be the D (6 bases). Germline V lookup: CDR1 MNHNS, CDR2 SASEGT. The CDR3 covers 14 residues. With 11 bases removed from V and 0 bases from J, the gap between germline ends came to 14 bases. In DNA form, the CDR3 reads TGTGCCCCCGCGGGGCAGGACTCCTACAATGAGCAGTTCTTC. It codes for CAPAGQDSYNEQFF.

CDR3 sequence: CSVEKDRSSYNEQFF. The CDR3, as DNA: TGCAGCGTTGAAAAGGACAGAAGCTCCTACAATGAGCAGTTCTTC. The chain links TRBV29-1 to TRBJ2-1; a weak D match, TRBD1 (6 bases). The V and J ends lost 2 bases and 0 bases respectively, with 11 bases between them. Germline CDR1 SQVTM, CDR2 ANQGSEA. The CDR3 loop spans 15 amino acids.

The DNA for the CDR3 is TGTGCCAGCAGTCAGACTGGCGGGAGGGGCACCGGGGAGCTGTTTTTT. It translates to CASSQTGGRGTGELFF. The chain employs TRBV28 and TRBJ2-2, with 9 bases aligning to TRBD2. J was trimmed by 4 bases and V by 5 bases; bases with no gene match: 8. The germline gives CDR1 MDHEN, CDR2 SYDVKM. CDR3 length: 16 residues.

This clonotype was counted between two and nine times. The V and J genes are TRBV27 and TRBJ2-1, with 8 bases matching TRBD1. This CDR3 has 17 amino acids. Germline assignment: CDR1 MNHEY and CDR2 SMNVEV (reference sequence). The V gene end was trimmed by 3 bases and the J gene end by 9 bases; junction bases not matched to a gene: 16. The chain's CDR3 is CASSFYGKDRVHREQFF. CDR3 sequence (DNA): TGTGCCAGCAGTTTCTATGGGAAGGACAGGGTTCATCGTGAGCAGTTCTTC.

This clonotype was observed many times. The gene calls are TRBV28 and TRBJ2-1, with 9 bases identical to TRBD2. This CDR3 comprises 15 residues. V lost 3 bases, J lost 5 bases, and 5 bases stayed unmatched. The germline CDR1 and CDR2 sequences are MDHEN and SYDVKM. CDR3 in amino acids: CASSFETSGNNEQFF. CDR3 DNA: TGTGCCAGCAGTTTCGAGACTAGCGGAAACAATGAGCAGTTCTTC.